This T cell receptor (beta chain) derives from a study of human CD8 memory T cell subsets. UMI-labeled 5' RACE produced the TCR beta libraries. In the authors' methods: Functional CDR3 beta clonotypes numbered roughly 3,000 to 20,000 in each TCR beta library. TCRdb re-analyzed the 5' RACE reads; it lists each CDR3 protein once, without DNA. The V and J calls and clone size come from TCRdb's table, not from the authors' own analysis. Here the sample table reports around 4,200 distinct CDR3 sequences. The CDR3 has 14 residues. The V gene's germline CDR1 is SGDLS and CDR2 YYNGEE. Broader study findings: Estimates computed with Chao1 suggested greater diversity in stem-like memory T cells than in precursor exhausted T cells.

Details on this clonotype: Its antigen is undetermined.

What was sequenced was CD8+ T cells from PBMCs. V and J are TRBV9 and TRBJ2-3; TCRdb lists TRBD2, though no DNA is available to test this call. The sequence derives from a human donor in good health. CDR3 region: CASSARRERDTQYF.